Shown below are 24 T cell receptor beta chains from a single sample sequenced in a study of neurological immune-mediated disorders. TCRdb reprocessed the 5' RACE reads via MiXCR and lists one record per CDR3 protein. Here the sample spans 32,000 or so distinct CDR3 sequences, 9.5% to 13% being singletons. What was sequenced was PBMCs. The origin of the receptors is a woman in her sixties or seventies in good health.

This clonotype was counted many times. The CDR3 DNA reads as TGTGCCAGCAGTTCGGCAAATGAAAAACTGTTTTTT. Translation: CASSSANEKLFF. The chain carries TRBV28 and TRBJ1-4, with D uncertain. The CDR3 spans 12 residues. CDR1 is MDHEN and CDR2 is SYDVKM in the germline V gene. V was trimmed by 4 bases and J by 5 bases, leaving 5 bases between them.

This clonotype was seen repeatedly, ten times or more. CDR3 amino acids: CASSAQGGGTEAFF. The CDR3 region has the DNA TGTGCCAGCAGCGCCCAGGGAGGAGGCACTGAAGCTTTCTTT. The chain combines TRBV9 with TRBJ1-1; D might be TRBD1 (5 bases). The germline V gene has CDR1 SGDLS and CDR2 YYNGEE. V was cut by 3 bases and J by 4 bases, with 13 bases left in between. This CDR3 contains 14 residues. The full variable domain, with the rest looked up from reference TRBV9 and TRBJ1-1, is DSGVTQTPKHLITATGQRVTLRCSPRSGDLSVYWYQQSLDQGLQFLIQYYNGEERAKGNILERFSAQQFPDLHSELNLSSLELGDSALYFCASSAQGGGTEAFFGQGTRLTVV.

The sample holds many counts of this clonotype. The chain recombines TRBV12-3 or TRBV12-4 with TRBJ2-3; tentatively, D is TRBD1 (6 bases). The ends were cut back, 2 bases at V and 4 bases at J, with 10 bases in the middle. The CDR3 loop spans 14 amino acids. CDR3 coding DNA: TGTGCCAGCAGTTTATCAGCAGGGGCAGATACGCAGTATTTT. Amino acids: CASSLSAGADTQYF.

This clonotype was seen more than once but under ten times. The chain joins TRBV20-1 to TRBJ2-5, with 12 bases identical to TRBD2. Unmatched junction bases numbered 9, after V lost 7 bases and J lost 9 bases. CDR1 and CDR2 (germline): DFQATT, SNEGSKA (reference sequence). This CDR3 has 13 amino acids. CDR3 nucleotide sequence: TGCAGTGTCACTAGCGGGGGGTCAGGGGCCCAGTACTTC. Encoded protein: CSVTSGGSGAQYF.

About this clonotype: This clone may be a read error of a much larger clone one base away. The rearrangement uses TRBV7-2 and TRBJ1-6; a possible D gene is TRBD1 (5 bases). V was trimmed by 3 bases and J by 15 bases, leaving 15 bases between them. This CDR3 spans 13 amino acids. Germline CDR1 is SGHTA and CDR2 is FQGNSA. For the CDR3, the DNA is TGTGCCAGCAGCTTTTCGACAGATGGAGACCTCCACTTT. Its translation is CASSFSTDGDLHF.

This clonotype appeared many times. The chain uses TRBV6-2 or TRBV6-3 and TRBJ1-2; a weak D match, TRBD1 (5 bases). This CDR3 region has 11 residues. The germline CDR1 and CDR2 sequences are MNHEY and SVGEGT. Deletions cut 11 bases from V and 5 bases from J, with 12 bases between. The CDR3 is CAGGGGYGYTF. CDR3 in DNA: TGTGCCGGGGGAGGCGGATATGGCTACACCTTC.

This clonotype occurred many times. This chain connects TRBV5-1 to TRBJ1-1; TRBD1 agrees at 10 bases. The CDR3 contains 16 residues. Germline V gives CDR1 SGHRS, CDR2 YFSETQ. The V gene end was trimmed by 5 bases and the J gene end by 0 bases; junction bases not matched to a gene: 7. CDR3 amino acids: CASRSDRGPMNTEAFF. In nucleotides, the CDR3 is TGCGCCAGCAGGAGCGACAGGGGGCCGATGAACACTGAAGCTTTCTTT.

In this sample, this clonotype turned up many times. The CDR3 region is CASSLDAGSYEQYF. The CDR3, as DNA: TGTGCCAGCAGCTTAGACGCAGGATCCTACGAGCAGTACTTC. The rearrangement joins TRBV7-2 to TRBJ2-7; D gene unclear. The CDR3 loop spans 14 amino acids. V lost 1 base and J 1 base, leaving 8 bases between the germline ends. Germline V gene sequence: CDR1 SGHTA, CDR2 FQGNSA.

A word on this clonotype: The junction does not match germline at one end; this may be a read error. The DNA for the CDR3 is TGTGCCAGCATATTCCAACGGGACGCCGGCCCCGGGGATCTGTTTTTT. Translating gives CASIFQRDAGPGDLFF. The chain combines TRBV12-3 or TRBV12-4 with TRBJ2-2; D is perhaps TRBD1 or TRBD2 (5 bases each). The CDR3 is 16 amino acids.

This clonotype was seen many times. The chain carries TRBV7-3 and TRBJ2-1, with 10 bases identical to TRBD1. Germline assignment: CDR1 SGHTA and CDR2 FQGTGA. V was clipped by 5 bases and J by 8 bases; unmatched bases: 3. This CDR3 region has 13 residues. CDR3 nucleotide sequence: TGTGCCAGCAGCCGGACAGGGGGTGATGAGCAGTTCTTC. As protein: CASSRTGGDEQFF.

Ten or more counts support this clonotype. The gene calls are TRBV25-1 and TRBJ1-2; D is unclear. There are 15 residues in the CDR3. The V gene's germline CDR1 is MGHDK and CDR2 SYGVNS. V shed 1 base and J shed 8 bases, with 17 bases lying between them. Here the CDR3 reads CASSESATVFRGYTF. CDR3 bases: TGTGCCAGCAGTGAATCCGCTACAGTATTTAGAGGCTACACCTTC.

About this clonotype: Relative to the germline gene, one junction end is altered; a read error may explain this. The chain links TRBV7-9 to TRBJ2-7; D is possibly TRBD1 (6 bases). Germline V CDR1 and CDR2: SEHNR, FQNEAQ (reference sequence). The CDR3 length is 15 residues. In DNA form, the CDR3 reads TGTGTCAGCAGCTTGCGAGGGGACACTGGAGCCGAGCAGTACTTC. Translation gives CVSSLRGDTGAEQYF.

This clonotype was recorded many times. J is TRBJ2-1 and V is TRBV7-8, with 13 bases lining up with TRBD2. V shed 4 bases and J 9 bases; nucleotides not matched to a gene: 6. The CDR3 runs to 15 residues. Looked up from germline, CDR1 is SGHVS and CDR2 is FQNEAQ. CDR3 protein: CASSSTSGGAREQFF. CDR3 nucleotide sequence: TGTGCCAGCAGCTCCACTAGCGGGGGGGCCCGTGAGCAGTTCTTC.

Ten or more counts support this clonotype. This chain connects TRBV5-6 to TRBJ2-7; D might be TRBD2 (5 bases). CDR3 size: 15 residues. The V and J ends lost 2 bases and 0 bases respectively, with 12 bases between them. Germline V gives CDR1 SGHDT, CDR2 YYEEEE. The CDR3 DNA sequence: TGTGCCAGCAGCTTTTTCGGGATACACTCCTACGAGCAGTACTTC. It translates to CASSFFGIHSYEQYF.

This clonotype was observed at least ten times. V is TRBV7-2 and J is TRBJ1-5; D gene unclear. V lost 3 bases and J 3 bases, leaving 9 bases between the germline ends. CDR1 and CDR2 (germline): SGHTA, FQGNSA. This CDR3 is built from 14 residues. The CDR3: CASSFRGSNQPQHF. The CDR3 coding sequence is TGTGCCAGCAGCTTTCGGGGTTCCAATCAGCCCCAGCATTTT.

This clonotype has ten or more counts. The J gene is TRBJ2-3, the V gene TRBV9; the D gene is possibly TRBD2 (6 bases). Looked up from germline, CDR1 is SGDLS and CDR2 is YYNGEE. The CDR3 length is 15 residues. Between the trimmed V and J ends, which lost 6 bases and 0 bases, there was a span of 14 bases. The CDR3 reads CASTLGGASTDTQYF. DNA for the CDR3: TGTGCCAGCACTCTAGGCGGGGCGAGCACAGATACGCAGTATTTT.

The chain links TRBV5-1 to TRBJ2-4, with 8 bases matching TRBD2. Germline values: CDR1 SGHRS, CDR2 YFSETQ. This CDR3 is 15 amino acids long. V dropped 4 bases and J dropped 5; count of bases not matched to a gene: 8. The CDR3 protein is CASSEGGGLENIQYF. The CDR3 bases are TGCGCCAGCAGCGAAGGAGGGGGACTAGAAAACATTCAGTACTTC.

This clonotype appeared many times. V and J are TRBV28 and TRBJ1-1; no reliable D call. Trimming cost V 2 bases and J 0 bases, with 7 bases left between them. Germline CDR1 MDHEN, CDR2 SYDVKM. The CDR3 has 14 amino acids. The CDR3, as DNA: TGTGCCAGCAGTTTACAGAGCATGAACACTGAAGCTTTCTTT. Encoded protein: CASSLQSMNTEAFF.

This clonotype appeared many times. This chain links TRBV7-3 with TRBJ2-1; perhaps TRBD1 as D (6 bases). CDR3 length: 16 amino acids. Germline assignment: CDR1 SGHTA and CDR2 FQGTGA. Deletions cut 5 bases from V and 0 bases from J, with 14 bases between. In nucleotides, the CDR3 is TGTGCCAGCAGCCTAAAACAGGGCCTCTCCTACAATGAGCAGTTCTTC. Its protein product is CASSLKQGLSYNEQFF.

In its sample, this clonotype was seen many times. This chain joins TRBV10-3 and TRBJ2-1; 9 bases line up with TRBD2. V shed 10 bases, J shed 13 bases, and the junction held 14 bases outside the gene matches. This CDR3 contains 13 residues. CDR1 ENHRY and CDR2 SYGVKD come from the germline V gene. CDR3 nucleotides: TGTGCCACCGCGGGGGGGCCAATGCTTGACCAGTTCTTC. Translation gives CATAGGPMLDQFF.

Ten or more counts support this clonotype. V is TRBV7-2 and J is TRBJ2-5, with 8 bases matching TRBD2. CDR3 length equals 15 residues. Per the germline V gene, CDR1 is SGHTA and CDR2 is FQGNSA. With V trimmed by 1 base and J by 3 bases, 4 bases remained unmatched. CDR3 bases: TGTGCCAGCAGCTTAGGGGGGACTAGAGAAGAGACCCAGTACTTC. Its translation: CASSLGGTREETQYF.

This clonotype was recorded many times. The CDR3 DNA reads as TGCGCCAGCAGCTTGACGGGGGACTATGGCTACACCTTC. Translating gives CASSLTGDYGYTF. This chain joins TRBV5-1 and TRBJ1-2; TRBD1 is a possible D gene (5 bases). Trimming removed 1 base at V and 3 bases at J, with 7 bases between. The CDR3 has 13 residues. The germline CDR1 and CDR2 sequences are SGHRS and YFSETQ.

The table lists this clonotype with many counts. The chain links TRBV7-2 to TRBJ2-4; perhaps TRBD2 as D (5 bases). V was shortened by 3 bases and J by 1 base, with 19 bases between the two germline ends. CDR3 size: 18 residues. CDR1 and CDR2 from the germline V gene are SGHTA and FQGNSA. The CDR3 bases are TGTGCCAGCAGCTTCGCACCCATACTAGGGATCGCCAAAAACATTCAGTACTTC. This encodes CASSFAPILGIAKNIQYF.

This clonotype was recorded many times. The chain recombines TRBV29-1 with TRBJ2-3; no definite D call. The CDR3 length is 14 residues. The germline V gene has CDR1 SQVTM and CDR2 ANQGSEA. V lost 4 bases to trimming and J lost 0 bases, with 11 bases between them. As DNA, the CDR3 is TGCAGCGTTGTAGACCGACCTAGCACAGATACGCAGTATTTT. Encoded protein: CSVVDRPSTDTQYF.